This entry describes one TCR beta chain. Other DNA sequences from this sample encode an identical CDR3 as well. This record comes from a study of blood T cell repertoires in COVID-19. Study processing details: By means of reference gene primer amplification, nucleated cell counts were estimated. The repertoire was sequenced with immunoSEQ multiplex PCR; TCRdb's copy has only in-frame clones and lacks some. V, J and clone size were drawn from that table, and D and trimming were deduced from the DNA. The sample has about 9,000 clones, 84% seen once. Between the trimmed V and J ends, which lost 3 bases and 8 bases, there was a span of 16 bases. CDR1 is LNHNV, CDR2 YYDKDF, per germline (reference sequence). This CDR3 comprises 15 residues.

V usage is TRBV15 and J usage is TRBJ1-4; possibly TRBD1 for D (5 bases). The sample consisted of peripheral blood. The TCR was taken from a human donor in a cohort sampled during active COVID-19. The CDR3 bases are TGTGCCACCAGCAGGGTTCGGGGGAGTGGGGAAAAACTGTTTTTT. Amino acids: CATSRVRGSGEKLFF. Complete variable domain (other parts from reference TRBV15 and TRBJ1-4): DAMVIQNPRYQVTQFGKPVTLSCSQTLNHNVMYWYQQKSSQAPKLLFHYYDKDFNNEADTPDNFQSRRPNTSFCFLDIRSPGLGDTAMYLCATSRVRGSGEKLFFGSGTQLSVL.